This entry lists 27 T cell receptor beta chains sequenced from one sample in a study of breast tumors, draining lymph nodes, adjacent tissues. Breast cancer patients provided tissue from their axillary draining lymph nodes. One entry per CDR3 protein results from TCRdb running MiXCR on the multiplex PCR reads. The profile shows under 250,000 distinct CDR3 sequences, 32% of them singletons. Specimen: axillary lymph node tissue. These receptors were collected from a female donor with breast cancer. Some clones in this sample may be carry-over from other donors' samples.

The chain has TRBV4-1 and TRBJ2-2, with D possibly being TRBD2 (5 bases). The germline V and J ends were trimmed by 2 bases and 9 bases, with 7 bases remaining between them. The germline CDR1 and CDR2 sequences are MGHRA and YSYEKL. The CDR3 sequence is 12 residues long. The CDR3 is CASSQPGRELFF. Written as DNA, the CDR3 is TGCGCCAGCAGCCAACCGGGGAGGGAGCTGTTTTTT.

The CDR3 protein is CASSPRKGAASYNEQFF. The DNA for the CDR3 is TGTGCCAGCAGCCCTCGAAAGGGGGCCGCCTCCTACAATGAGCAGTTCTTC. The rearrangement uses TRBV11-1 and TRBJ2-1, with TRBD1 identical over 7 bases. Germline trimming cut 5 bases from V and 0 bases from J; bases unmatched to any gene: 10. The germline V gene encodes CDR1 SGHAT and CDR2 FQDESV (reference sequence). The CDR3 has 17 amino acids. The entire variable domain, with the rest obtained from reference TRBV11-1 and TRBJ2-1, is as follows: EAEVAQSPRYKITEKSQAVAFWCDPISGHATLYWYRQILGQGPELLVQFQDESVVDDSQLPKDRFSAERLKGVDSTLKIQPAELGDSAMYLCASSPRKGAASYNEQFFGPGTRLTVL.

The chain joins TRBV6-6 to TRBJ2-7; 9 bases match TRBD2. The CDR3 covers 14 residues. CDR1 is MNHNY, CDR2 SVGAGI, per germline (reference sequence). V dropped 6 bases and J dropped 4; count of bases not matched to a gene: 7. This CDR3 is CASRGGTSLYEQYF. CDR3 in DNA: TGTGCCAGCAGAGGAGGGACTAGCTTATACGAGCAGTACTTC.

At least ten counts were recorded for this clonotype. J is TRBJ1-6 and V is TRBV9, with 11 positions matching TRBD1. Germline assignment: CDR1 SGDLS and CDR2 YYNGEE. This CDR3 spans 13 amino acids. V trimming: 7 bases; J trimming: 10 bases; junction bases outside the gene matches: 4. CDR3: CASEGQGGSPLHF. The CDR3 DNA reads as TGTGCCAGCGAGGGACAGGGGGGATCACCCCTCCACTTT. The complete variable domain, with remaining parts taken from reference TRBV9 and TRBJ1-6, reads DSGVTQTPKHLITATGQRVTLRCSPRSGDLSVYWYQQSLDQGLQFLIQYYNGEERAKGNILERFSAQQFPDLHSELNLSSLELGDSALYFCASEGQGGSPLHFGNGTRLTVT.

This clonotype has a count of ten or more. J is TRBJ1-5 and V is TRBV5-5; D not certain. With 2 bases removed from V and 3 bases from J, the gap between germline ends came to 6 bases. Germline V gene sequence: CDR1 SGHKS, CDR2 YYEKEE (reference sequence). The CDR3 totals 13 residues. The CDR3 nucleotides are TGTGCCAGCAGCTTCTCGACCAATCAGCCCCAGCATTTT. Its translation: CASSFSTNQPQHF.

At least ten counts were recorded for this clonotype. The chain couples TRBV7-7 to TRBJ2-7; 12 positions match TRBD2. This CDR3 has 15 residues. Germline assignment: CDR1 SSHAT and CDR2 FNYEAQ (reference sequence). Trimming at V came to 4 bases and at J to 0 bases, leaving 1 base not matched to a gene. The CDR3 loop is CASSSTSGSSYEQYF. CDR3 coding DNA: TGTGCCAGCAGCTCGACTAGCGGGAGCTCCTACGAGCAGTACTTC. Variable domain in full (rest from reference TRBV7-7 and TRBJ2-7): GAGVSQSPRYKVTKRGQDVTLRCDPISSHATLYWYQQALGQGPEFLTYFNYEAQPDKSGLPSDRFSAERPEGSISTLTIQRTEQRDSAMYRCASSSTSGSSYEQYFGPGTRLTVT.

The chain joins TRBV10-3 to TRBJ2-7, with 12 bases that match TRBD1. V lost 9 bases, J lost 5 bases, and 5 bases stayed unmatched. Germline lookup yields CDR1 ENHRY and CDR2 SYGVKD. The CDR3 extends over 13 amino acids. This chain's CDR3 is CAIGTGGLDEQYF. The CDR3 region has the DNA TGTGCCATTGGGACAGGGGGCTTGGACGAGCAGTACTTC.

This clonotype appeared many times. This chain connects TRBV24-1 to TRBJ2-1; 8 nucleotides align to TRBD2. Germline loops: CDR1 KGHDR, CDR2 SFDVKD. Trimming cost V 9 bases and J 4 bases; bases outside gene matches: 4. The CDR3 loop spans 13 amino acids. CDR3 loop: CATEGLDYNEQFF. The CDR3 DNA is TGTGCCACCGAGGGACTAGATTACAATGAGCAGTTCTTC.

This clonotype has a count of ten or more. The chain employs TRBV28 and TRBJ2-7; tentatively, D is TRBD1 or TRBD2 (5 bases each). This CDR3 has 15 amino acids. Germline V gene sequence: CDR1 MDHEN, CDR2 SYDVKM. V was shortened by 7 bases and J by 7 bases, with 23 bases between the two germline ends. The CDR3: CASTDTHGGVEEQYF. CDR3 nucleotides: TGTGCCAGCACCGATACCCATGGGGGAGTGGAAGAGCAGTACTTC.

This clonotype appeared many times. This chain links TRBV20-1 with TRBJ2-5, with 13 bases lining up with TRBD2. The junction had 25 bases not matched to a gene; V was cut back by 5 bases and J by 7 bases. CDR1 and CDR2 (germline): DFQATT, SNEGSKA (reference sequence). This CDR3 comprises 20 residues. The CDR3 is CSALTRTSGRLFPQIRTQYF. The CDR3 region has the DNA TGCAGTGCTCTGACCAGGACTAGCGGGAGATTGTTCCCCCAGATCAGGACCCAGTACTTC.

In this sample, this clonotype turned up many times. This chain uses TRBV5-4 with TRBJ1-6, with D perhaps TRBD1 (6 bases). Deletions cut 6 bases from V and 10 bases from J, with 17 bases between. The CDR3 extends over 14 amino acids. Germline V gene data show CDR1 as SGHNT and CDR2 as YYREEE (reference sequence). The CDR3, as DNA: TGTGCCAGCACCTCACAGGGAGAGGGGTCACCCCTCCACTTT. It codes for CASTSQGEGSPLHF.

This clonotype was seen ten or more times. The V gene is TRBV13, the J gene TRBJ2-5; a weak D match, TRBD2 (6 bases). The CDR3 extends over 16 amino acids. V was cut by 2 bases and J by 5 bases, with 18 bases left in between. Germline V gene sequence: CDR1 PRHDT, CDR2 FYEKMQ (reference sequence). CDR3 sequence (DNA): TGTGCCAGCAGCTTAATGGTCGGGAGAGTAGGGGAGACCCAGTACTTC. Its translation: CASSLMVGRVGETQYF.

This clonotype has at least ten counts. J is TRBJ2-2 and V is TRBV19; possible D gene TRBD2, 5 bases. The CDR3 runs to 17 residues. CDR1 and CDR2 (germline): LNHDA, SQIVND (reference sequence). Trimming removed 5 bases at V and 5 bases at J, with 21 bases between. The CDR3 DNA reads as TGTGCCAGTAGTGACCCGGGCCCGGGAAGATCGACCGGGGAGCTGTTTTTT. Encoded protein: CASSDPGPGRSTGELFF. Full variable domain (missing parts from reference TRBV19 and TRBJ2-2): DGGITQSPKYLFRKEGQNVTLSCEQNLNHDAMYWYRQDPGQGLRLIYYSQIVNDFQKGDIAEGYSVSREKKESFPLTVTSAQKNPTAFYLCASSDPGPGRSTGELFFGEGSRLTVL.

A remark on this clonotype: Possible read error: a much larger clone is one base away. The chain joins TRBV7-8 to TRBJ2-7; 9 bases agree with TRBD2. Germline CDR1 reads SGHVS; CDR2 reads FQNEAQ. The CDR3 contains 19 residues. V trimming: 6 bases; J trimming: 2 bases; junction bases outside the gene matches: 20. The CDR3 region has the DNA TGTGCCAGCAGACGTTTCGCCCCTAGCGGGATCGAAGTCCCCTACGAGCAGTACTTC. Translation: CASRRFAPSGIEVPYEQYF.

CDR3 in amino acids: CASSPRSGVTGELFF. In DNA form, the CDR3 reads TGTGCCAGCAGCCCCCGGAGCGGCGTCACCGGGGAGCTGTTTTTT. The chain combines TRBV9 with TRBJ2-2, with TRBD2 as a possible D gene (5 bases). Germline assignment: CDR1 SGDLS and CDR2 YYNGEE. The CDR3 is 15 residues long. Trimming removed 4 bases at V and 4 bases at J, with 14 bases between.

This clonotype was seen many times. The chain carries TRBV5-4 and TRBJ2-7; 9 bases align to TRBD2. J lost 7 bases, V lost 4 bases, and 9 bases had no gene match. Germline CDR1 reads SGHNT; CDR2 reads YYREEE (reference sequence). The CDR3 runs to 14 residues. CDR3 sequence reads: CASSRGSGSGEQYF. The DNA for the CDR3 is TGTGCCAGCAGCCGAGGTAGCGGGAGTGGTGAGCAGTACTTC.

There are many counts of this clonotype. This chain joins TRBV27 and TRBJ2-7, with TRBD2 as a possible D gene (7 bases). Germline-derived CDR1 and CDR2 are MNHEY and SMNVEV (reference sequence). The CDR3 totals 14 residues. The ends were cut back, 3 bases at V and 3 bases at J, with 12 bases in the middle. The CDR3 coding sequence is TGTGCCAGCAGTTTCGGGGGGCGCGGCTACGAGCAGTACTTC. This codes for CASSFGGRGYEQYF.

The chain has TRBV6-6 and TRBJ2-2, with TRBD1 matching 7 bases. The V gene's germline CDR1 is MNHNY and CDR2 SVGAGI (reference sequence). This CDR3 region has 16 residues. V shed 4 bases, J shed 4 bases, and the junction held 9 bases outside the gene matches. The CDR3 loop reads CASSSPGQAGTGELFF. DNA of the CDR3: TGTGCCAGCAGTTCTCCCGGACAGGCGGGCACCGGGGAGCTGTTTTTT.

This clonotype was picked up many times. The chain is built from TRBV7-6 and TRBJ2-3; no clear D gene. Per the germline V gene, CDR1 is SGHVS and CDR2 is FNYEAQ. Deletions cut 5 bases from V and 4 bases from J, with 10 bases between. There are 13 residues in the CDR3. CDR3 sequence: CASSPLMSDTQYF. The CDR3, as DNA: TGTGCCAGCAGCCCGCTGATGTCAGATACGCAGTATTTT.

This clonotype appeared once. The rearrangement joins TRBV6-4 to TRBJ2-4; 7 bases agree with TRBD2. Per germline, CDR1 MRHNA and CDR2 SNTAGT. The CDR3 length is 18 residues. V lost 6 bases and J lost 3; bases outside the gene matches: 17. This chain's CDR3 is CASRRDYLVSLGKNIQYF. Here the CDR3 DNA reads TGTGCCAGCAGGAGGGACTACCTGGTTTCTTTAGGCAAAAACATTCAGTACTTC.

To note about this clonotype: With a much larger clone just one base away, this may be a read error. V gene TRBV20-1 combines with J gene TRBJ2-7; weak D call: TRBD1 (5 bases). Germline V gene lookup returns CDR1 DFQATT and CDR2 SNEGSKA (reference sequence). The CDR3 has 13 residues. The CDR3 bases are TGCAGTGCTGAACTTTCAGGGTCCTACGCGCAGTACTTC. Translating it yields CSAELSGSYAQYF.

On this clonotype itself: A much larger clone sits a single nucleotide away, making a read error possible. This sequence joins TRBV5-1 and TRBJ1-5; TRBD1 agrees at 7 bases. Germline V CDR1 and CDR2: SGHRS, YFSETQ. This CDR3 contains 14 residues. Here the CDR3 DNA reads TGCGCCAGCTCCCAGGGGGGGTTCAATCACCCCCAGCATTTT. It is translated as CASSQGGFNHPQHF.

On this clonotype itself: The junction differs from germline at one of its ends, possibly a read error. The CDR3 region has the DNA TGTGCCAGCGGTCAAGGGAATCCACCCCTCCGCTTT. Translation gives CASGQGNPPLRF. This rearrangement joins TRBV3-1 to TRBJ1-6; D is ambiguous. CDR1 and CDR2 from the germline V gene are LGHDT and YNNKEL (reference sequence). This CDR3 has 12 residues.

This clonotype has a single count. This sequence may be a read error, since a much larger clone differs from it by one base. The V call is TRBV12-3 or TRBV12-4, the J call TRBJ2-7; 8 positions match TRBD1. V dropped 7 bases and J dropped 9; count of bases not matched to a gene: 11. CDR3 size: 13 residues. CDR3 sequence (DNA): TGTGCCAGCACGACAGGGGAACTTCACGGGCAGTACTTC. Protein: CASTTGELHGQYF.

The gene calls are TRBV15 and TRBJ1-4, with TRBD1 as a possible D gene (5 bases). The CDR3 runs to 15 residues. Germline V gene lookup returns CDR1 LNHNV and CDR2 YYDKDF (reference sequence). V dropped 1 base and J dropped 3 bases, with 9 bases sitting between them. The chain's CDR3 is CATSRAGQANEKLFF. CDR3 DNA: TGTGCCACCAGCAGAGCAGGGCAAGCTAATGAAAAACTGTTTTTT.

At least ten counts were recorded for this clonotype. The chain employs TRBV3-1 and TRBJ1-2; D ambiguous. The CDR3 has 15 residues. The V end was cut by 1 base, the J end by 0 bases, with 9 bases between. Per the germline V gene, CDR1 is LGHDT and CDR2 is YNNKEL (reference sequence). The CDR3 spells CASSQGEGANYGYTF. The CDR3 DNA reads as TGTGCCAGCAGCCAAGGCGAGGGAGCTAACTATGGCTACACCTTC.

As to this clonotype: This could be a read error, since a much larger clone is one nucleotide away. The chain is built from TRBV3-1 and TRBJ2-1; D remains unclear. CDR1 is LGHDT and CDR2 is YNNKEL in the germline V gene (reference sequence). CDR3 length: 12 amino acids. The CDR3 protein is CASGQVETEQFF. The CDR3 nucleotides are TGTGCCAGCGGCCAAGTGGAGACTGAGCAGTTCTTC.